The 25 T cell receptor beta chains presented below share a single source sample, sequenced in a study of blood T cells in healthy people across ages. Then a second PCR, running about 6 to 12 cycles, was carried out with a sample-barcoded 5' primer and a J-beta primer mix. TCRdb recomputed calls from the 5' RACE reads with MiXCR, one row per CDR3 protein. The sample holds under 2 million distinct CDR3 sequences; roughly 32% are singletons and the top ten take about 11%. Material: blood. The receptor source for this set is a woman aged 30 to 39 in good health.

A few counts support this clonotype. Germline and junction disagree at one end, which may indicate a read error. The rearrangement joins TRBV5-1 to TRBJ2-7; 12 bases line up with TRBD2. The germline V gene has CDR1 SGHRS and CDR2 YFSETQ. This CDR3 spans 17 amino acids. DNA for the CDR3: TGCGCCAGCAGCTTAGGCCACGGACTAGCGGGAAGATACGGGCAGTACTTC. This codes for CASSLGHGLAGRYGQYF.

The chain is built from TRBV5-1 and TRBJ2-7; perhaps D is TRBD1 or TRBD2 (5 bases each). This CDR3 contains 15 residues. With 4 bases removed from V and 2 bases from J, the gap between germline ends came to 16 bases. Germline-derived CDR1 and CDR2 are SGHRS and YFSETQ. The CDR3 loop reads CASSPWDGNTYEQYF. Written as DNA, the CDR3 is TGCGCCAGCAGCCCATGGGACGGCAACACCTACGAGCAGTACTTC.

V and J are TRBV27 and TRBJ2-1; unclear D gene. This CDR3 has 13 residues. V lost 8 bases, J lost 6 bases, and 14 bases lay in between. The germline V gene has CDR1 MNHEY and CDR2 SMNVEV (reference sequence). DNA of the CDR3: TGTGCCAGCGGCCTTAGTGAGACCAATGAGCAGTTCTTC. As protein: CASGLSETNEQFF.

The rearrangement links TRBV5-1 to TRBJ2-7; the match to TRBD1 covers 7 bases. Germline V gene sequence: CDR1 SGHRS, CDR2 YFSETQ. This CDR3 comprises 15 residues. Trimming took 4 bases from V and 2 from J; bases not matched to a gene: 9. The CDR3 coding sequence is TGCGCCAGCAGCCCGCCGGACAGGCGGCCCTACGAGCAGTACTTC. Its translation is CASSPPDRRPYEQYF. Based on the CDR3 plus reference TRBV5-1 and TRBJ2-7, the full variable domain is KAGVTQTPRYLIKTRGQQVTLSCSPISGHRSVSWYQQTPGQGLQFLFEYFSETQRNKGNFPGRFSGRQFSNSRSEMNVSTLELGDSALYLCASSPPDRRPYEQYFGPGTRLTVT.

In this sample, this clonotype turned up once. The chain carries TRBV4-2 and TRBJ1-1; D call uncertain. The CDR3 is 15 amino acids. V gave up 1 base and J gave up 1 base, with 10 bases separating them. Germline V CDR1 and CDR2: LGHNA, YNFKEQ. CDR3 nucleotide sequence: TGTGCCAGCAGCCAAGGGGAAGGGTCGAACACTGAAGCTTTCTTT. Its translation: CASSQGEGSNTEAFF.

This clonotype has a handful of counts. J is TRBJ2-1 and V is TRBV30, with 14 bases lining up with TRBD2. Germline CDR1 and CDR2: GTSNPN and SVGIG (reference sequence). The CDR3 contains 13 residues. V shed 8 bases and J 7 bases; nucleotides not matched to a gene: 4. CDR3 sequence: CALGLAGVNEQFF. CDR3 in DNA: TGTGCCCTGGGACTAGCGGGAGTAAATGAGCAGTTCTTC.

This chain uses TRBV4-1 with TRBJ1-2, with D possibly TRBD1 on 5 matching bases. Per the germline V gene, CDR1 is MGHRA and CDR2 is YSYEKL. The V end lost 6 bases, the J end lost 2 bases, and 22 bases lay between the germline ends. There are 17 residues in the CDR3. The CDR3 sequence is CASSQMDMGFSNYGYTF. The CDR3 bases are TGCGCCAGCAGTCAGATGGACATGGGCTTCTCAAACTATGGCTACACCTTC.

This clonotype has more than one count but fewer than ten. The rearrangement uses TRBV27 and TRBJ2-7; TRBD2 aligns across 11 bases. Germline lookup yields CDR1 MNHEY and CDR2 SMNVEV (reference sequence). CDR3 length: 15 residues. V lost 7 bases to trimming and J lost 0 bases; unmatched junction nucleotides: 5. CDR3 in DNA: TGTGCCAGCAAGACTAGCGGGGCCTTCTCCTACGAGCAGTACTTC. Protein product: CASKTSGAFSYEQYF.

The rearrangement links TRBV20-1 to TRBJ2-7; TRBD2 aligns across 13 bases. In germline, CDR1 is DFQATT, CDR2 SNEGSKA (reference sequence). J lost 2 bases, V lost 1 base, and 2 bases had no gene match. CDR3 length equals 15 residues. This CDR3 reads CSARGLAGGPYEQYF. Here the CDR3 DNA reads TGCAGTGCTAGAGGACTAGCGGGAGGACCCTACGAGCAGTACTTC.

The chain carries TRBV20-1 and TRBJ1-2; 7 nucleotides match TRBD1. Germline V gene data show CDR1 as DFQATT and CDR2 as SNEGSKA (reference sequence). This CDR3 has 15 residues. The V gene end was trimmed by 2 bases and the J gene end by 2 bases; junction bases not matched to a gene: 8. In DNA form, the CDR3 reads TGCAGTGCTAGACCCACCGGGACAGCGAACTATGGCTACACCTTC. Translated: CSARPTGTANYGYTF.

As DNA, the CDR3 is TGTGCCAGCAGCTATCCATTAAGCTCCTACAATGAGCAGTTCTTC. Amino acid sequence: CASSYPLSSYNEQFF. The V gene is TRBV7-3, the J gene TRBJ2-1, with unresolved D. CDR3 length: 15 residues. Deletions cut 4 bases from V and 0 bases from J, with 10 bases between. Germline V gives CDR1 SGHTA, CDR2 FQGTGA.

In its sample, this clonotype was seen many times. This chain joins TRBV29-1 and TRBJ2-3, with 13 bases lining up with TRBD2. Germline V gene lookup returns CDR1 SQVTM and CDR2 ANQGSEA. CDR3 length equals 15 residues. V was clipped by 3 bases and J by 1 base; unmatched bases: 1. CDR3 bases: TGCAGCGTTGAGGGGACTAGCGGGGGCACAGATACGCAGTATTTT. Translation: CSVEGTSGGTDTQYF.

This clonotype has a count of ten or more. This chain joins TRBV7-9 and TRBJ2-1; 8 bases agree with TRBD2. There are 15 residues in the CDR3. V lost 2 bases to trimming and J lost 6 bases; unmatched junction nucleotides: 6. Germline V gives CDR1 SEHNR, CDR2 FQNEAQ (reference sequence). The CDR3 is CASSLTGGPGNEQFF. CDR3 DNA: TGTGCCAGCAGCTTAACGGGGGGGCCGGGCAATGAGCAGTTCTTC.

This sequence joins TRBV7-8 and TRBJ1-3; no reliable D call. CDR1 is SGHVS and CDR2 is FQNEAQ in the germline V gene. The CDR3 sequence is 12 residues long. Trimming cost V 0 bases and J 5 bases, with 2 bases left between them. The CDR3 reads CASSLARNTIYF. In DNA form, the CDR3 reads TGTGCCAGCAGCTTAGCTAGAAACACCATATATTTT. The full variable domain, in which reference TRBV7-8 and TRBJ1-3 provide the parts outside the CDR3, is GAGVSQSPRYKVAKRGQDVALRCDPISGHVSLFWYQQALGQGPEFLTYFQNEAQLDKSGLPSDRFFAERPEGSVSTLKIQRTQQEDSAVYLCASSLARNTIYFGEGSWLTVV.

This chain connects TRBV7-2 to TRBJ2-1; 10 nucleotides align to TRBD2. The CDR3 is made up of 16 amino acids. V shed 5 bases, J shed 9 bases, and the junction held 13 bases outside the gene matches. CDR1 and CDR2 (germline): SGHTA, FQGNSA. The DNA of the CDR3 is TGTGCCAGCAGCCCCTTAGCGGGAGGAGTATTTGGTGAGCAGTTCTTC. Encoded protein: CASSPLAGGVFGEQFF.

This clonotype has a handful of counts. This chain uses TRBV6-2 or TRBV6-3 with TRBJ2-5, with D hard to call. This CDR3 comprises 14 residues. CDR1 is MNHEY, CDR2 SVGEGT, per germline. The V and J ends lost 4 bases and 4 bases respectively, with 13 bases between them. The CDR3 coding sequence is TGTGCCAGCAGTTTTTGGGGAAGGGCAGAGACCCAGTACTTC. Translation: CASSFWGRAETQYF.

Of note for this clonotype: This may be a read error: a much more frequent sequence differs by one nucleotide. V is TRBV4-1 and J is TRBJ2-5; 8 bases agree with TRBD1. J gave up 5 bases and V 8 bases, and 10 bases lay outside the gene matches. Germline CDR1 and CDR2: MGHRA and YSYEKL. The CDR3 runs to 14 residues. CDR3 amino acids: CASGQNRGIETQYF. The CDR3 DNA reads TGCGCCAGCGGTCAAAACAGGGGGATTGAGACCCAGTACTTC.

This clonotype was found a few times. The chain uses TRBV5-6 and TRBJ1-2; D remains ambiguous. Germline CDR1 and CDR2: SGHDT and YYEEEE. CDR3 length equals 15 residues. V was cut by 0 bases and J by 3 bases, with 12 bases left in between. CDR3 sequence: CASSLAGEEYYGYTF. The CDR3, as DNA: TGTGCCAGCAGCTTGGCAGGAGAGGAATACTATGGCTACACCTTC. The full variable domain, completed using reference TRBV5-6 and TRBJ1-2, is DAGVTQSPTHLIKTRGQQVTLRCSPKSGHDTVSWYQQALGQGPQFIFQYYEEEERQRGNFPDRFSGHQFPNYSSELNVNALLLGDSALYLCASSLAGEEYYGYTFGSGTRLTVV.

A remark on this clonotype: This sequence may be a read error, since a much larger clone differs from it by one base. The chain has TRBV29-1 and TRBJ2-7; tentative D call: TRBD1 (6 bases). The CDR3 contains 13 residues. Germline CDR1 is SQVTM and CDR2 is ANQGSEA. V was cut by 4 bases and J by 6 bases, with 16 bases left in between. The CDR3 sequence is CSVGLAGELEQYF. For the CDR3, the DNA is TGCAGCGTTGGCCTCGCAGGGGAACTCGAGCAGTACTTC.

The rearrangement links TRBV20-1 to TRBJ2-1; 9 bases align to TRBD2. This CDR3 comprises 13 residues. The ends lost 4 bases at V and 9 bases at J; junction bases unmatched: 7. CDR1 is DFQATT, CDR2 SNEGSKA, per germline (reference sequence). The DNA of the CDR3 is TGCAGTGCTATCGGACTAGCGATGAGTGAGCAGTTCTTC. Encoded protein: CSAIGLAMSEQFF.

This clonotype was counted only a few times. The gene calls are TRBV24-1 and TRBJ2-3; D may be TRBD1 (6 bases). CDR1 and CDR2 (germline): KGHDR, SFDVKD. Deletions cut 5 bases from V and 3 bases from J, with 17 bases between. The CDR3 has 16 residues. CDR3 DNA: TGTGCCACCAGTGTAGGCAGGTTGGGGGCGACAGATACGCAGTATTTT. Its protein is CATSVGRLGATDTQYF.

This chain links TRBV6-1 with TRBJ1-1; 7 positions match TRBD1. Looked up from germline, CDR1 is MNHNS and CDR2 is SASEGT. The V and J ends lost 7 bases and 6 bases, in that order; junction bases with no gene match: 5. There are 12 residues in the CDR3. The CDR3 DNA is TGTGCCAGCATCCAGGGGGACGCTGAAGCTTTCTTT. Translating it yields CASIQGDAEAFF.

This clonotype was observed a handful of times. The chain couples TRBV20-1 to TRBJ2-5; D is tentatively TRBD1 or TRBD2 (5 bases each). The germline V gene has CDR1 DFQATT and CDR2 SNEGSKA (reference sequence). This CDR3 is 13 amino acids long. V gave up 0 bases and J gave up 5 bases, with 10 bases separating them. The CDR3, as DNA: TGCAGTGCTAGAGAGGCAGGGACGGAGACCCAGTACTTC. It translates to CSAREAGTETQYF.

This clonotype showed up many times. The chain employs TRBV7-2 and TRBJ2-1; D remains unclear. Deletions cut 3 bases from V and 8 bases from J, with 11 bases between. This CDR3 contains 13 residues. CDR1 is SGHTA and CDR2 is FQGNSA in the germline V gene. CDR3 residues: CASSLGAGDEQFF. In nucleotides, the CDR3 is TGTGCCAGCAGCTTGGGCGCTGGGGATGAGCAGTTCTTC.

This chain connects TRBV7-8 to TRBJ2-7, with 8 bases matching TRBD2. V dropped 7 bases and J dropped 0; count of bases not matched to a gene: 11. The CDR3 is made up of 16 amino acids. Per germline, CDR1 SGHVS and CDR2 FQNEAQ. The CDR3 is CASNPRGSGTSYEQYF. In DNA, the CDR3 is TGTGCCAGCAACCCCCGCGGTAGCGGGACCTCCTACGAGCAGTACTTC.